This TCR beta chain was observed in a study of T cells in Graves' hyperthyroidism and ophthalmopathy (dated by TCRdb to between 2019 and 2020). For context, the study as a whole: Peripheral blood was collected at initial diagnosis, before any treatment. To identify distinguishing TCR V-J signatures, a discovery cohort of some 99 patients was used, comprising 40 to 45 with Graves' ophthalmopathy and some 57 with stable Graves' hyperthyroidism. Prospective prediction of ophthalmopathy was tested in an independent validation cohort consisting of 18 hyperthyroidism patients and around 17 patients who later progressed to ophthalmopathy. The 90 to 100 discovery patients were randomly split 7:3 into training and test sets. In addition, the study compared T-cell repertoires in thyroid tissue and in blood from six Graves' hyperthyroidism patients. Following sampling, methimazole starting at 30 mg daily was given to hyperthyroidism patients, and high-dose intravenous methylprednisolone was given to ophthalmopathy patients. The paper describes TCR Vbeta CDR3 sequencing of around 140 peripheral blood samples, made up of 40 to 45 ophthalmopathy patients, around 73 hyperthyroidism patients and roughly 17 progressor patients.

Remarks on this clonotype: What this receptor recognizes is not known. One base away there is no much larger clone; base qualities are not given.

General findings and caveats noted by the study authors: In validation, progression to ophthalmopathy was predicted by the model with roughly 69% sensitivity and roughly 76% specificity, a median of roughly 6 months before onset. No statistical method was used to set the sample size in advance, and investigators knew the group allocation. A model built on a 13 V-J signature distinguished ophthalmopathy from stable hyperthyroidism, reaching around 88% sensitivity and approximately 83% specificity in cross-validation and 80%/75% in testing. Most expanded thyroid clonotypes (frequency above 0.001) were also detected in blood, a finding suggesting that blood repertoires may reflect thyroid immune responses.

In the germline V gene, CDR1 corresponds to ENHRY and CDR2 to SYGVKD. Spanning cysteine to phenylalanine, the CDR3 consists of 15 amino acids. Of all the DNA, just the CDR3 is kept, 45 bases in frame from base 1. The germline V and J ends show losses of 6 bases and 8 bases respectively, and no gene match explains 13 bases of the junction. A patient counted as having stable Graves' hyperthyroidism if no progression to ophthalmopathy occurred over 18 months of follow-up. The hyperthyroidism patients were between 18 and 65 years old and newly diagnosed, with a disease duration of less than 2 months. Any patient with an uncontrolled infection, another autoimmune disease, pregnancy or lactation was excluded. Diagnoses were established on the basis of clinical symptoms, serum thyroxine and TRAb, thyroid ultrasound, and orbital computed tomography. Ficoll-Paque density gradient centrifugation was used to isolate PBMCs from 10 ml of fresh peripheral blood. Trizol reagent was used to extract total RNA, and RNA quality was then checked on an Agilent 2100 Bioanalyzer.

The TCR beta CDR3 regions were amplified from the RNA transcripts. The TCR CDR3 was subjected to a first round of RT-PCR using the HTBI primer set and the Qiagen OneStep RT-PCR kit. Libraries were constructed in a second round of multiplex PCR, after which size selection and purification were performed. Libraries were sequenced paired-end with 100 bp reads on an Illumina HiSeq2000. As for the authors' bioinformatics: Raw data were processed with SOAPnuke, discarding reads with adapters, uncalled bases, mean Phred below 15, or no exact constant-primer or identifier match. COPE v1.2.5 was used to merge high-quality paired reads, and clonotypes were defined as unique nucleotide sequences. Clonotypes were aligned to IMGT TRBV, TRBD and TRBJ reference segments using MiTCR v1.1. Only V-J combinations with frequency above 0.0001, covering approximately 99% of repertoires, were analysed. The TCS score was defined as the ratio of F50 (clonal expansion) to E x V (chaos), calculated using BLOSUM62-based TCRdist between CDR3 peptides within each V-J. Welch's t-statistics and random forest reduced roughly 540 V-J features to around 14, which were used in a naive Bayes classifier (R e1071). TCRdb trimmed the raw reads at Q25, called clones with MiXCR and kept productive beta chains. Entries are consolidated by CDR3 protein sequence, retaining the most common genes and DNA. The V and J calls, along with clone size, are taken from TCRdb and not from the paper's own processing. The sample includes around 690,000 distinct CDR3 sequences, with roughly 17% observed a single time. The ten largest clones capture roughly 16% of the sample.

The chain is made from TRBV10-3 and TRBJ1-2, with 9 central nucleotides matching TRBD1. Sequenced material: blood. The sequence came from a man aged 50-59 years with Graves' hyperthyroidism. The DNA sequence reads TGTGCCATCAGGAATCCGGGACAGGGTTCTAACGGCTACACCTTC. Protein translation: CAIRNPGQGSNGYTF.